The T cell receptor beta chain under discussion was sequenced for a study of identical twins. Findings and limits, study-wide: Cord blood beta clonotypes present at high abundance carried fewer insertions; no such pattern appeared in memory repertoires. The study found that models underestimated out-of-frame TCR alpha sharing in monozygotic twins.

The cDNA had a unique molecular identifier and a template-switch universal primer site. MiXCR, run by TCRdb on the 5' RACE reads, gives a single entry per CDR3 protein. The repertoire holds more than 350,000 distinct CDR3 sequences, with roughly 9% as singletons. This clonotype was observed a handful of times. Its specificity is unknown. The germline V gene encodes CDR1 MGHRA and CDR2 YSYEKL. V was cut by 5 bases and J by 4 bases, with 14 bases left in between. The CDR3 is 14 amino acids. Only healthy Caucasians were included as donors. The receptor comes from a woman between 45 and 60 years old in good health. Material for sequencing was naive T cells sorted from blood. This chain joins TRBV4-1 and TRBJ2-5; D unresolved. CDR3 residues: CASSYNQVPETQYF. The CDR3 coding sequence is TGCGCCAGCAGCTACAACCAGGTACCAGAGACCCAGTACTTC.